A selection of T cell receptor beta chains follows, all from one sample in a study of a mutant IDH1 vaccine in newly diagnosed glioma. The repertoire was sequenced with immunoSEQ multiplex PCR; TCRdb's copy has only in-frame clones and lacks some. The profile shows some 38,000 clones, around nine tenths of them singletons. The sequenced sample was PBMCs, obtained from a glioma patient treated with radiotherapy, temozolomide or both. These TCRs come from a man between 18 and 35 years old with glioma. Each CDR3 is given with its conserved first and last residue. The order of the fields is CDR3 protein, V gene, J gene.

CASSSGQGFDEQYF	TRBV4-2	TRBJ2-7
CASSQDPNEQFF	TRBV4-3	TRBJ2-1
CASSLGREGWDIQYF	TRBV5-4	TRBJ2-4
CATSQDKGVQPQHF	TRBV15	TRBJ1-5
CASSESRMAYNEQFF	TRBV2	TRBJ2-1
CASYKDGGYTEAFF	TRBV7-9	TRBJ1-1
CASSQGRTGAGYGYTF	TRBV4-1	TRBJ1-2
CASSGTSGKPYEQYF	TRBV9	TRBJ2-7
CASSPRGTSGTDTQYF	TRBV18	TRBJ2-3
CASSRRRGHGYEQYF	TRBV28	TRBJ2-7
CASSMDGRGFPYGYTF	TRBV19	TRBJ1-2
CASQGTVNTGELFF	TRBV6-1	TRBJ2-2
CSGQQETQYF	TRBV20-1	TRBJ2-5
CASTSGNSNQPQHF	TRBV28	TRBJ1-5
CASSSPDRLNQPQHF	TRBV28	TRBJ1-5
CASSWGLATRETQYF	TRBV7-9	TRBJ2-5
CASSPPSSEAFF	TRBV18	TRBJ1-1
CASRDRAYYGYTF	TRBV19	TRBJ1-2
CASSPEDRVGYGYTF	TRBV27	TRBJ1-2
CASSWNTGELFF	TRBV27	TRBJ2-2
CASSPEGAGRSPLHF	TRBV18	TRBJ1-6
CASSTDGGNTEAFF	TRBV5-1	TRBJ1-1
CASSLPGTVNTEAFF	TRBV7-9	TRBJ1-1
CASSLGPGGRNTIYF	TRBV7-9	TRBJ1-3
CASTTGGVTEAFF	TRBV6-6	TRBJ1-1
CASSPPTGANTEAFF	TRBV28	TRBJ1-1
CASSKTANTEAFF	TRBV6-4	TRBJ1-1
CASSIGATNEKLFF	TRBV19	TRBJ1-4
CASSVDRGHEKLFF	TRBV2	TRBJ1-4
CASRTGTEAFF	TRBV7-8	TRBJ1-1